This is a list of T cell receptor beta chains from one sample in a study of T cells in Graves' hyperthyroidism and ophthalmopathy. One entry per CDR3 protein, called by TCRdb with MiXCR from the multiplex PCR reads. Among roughly 420,000 distinct CDR3 sequences listed, approximately 15% were seen once. Material: blood. The receptors derive from a woman aged 18 to 35 with Graves' hyperthyroidism. CDR3s include the opening cysteine and the closing phenylalanine or tryptophan. The D gene is left open where the match is weak. Clone size, where shown, is once, few, many, or a class for clones that have expanded.

D gene	V gene	J gene	clone size	CDR3 DNA	CDR3 protein
NA	TRBV4-3	TRBJ1-4	many	TGCGCCAGCAGCCAAGAGGGCTCGGGACGGAAACTGTTTTTT	CASSQEGSGRKLFF
TRBD1	TRBV6-1	TRBJ1-5	few	TGTGCCAGCAGTGAATCAGGGGGAGACAATCAGCCCCAGCATTTT	CASSESGGDNQPQHF
TRBD2	TRBV7-2	TRBJ2-7	few	TGTGCCAGCAGCGTCGGACTAGCGGGAGACCGCTACGAGCAGTACTTC	CASSVGLAGDRYEQYF
NA	TRBV20-1	TRBJ1-1	many	TGCAGTGCAGGGAGGGGTAGTTCGGCCACTGAAGCTTTCTTT	CSAGRGSSATEAFF
NA	TRBV12-3/TRBV12-4	TRBJ2-1	many	TGTGCCAGCAGTTTAGGAAGTCAGCTCAAAAAGGAGCAGTTCTTC	CASSLGSQLKKEQFF
TRBD1	TRBV5-1	TRBJ2-7	NA	TGCGCCAGCAGCGCACAGGGGGCTTCCTACGAGCAGTACTTC	CASSAQGASYEQYF
TRBD2	TRBV20-1	TRBJ2-5	many	TGCAGTGCTTCGGTTGGGGGGCTGAAGCGGGAGGGCCGTTTCCAAGAGACCCAGTACTTC	CSASVGGLKREGRFQETQYF
TRBD1	TRBV11-2	TRBJ2-1	many	TGTGCCAGCAGCTACGAGGGGACAGGGCCCGAGCAGTTCTTC	CASSYEGTGPEQFF
TRBD2	TRBV28	TRBJ2-7	few	TGTGCCTGCGGGGGGGGTCGATACGAGCAGTACTTC	CACGGGRYEQYF
NA	TRBV10-3	TRBJ1-2	few	TGTGCCATCAGTGAATCGAGTACGGGCAATGATGGCTACACCTTC	CAISESSTGNDGYTF
NA	TRBV30	TRBJ2-7	many	TGTGCCTGTGAAGTTGGGGGGTCCTACGAGCAGTACTTC	CACEVGGSYEQYF
TRBD2	TRBV7-9	TRBJ2-7	many	TGTGCCAGCAGCCAGGAGCGGGACCGAACCTACGAGCAGTACTTC	CASSQERDRTYEQYF
TRBD1	TRBV19	TRBJ1-1	many	TGTGCCACCGCATCCCTACCGGGACAGGGGGCGGTTGGAGCTTTCTTT	CATASLPGQGAVGAFF
NA	TRBV18	TRBJ1-1	many	TGTGCCAGCTCACCACCTGGACAGAAGAACACTGAAGCTTTCTTT	CASSPPGQKNTEAFF
NA	TRBV4-3	TRBJ2-6	few	TGCGCCAGCAGCCAAGATACCCGCTCTGGGGCCAACGTCCTGACTTTC	CASSQDTRSGANVLTF
TRBD1	TRBV3-1	TRBJ1-2	many	TGTGCCAGCAGCCAAAAAGGGGGCGACTATGGCTACACCTTC	CASSQKGGDYGYTF
NA	TRBV14	TRBJ1-6	many	TGTGCCAGCAGCCAAATACCAGGGGAATCACCCCTCCACTTT	CASSQIPGESPLHF
TRBD1	TRBV27	TRBJ2-7	many	TGTGCCAGCAGTCCCGAGGGGGCCAGGCCCTACTACGAGCAGTACTTC	CASSPEGARPYYEQYF
NA	TRBV5-1	TRBJ2-5	NA	TGCGCCAGCAGCTTGCAGAATCAACAAGAGACCCAGTACTTC	CASSLQNQQETQYF
NA	TRBV5-1	TRBJ2-3	NA	TGCGCCAGCAGCTCCCAGACCGAGACAGATACGCAGTATTTT	CASSSQTETDTQYF
NA	TRBV6-2/TRBV6-3	TRBJ2-1	many	TGTGCCAGCAGTTACTCACAGGGTGCCGAGAGGGCGTACAGCTCCTACAATGAGCAGTTCTTC	CASSYSQGAERAYSSYNEQFF
TRBD2	TRBV12-3/TRBV12-4	TRBJ2-1	many	TGTGCCAGCAGTTTTCCTAGCGGAAACAATGAGCAGTTCTTC	CASSFPSGNNEQFF
TRBD1	TRBV30	TRBJ2-1	many	TGTGCCGGGCACGGGACAGGGCCCGATGAGCAGTTCTTC	CAGHGTGPDEQFF
NA	TRBV27	TRBJ2-3	many	TGTGCCAGCAGTTTACTCGGGACAGATACGCAGTATTTT	CASSLLGTDTQYF
NA	TRBV5-8	TRBJ1-1	many	TGTGCCAGCAGCCCCGACCCGGGACCCAGGAACACTGAAGCTTTCTTT	CASSPDPGPRNTEAFF
TRBD2	TRBV20-1	TRBJ2-2	many	TGCAGTGCTAGACTCGGACTAGCGGGAGACACCGGGGAGCTGTTTTTT	CSARLGLAGDTGELFF
NA	TRBV10-3	TRBJ1-1	many	TGTGCCACCGGGGGGACCCTGAACACTGAAGCTTTCTTT	CATGGTLNTEAFF
NA	TRBV19	TRBJ2-1	few	TGTGCCAGTAGTATGCTTCGTAGGCTAGCGCTAGACAATGAGCAGTTCTTC	CASSMLRRLALDNEQFF
TRBD2	TRBV6-2/TRBV6-3	TRBJ2-5	many	TGTGCCAGCAGTTACTGGGGACTAGCGGGCCAAGAGACCCAGTACTTC	CASSYWGLAGQETQYF
NA	TRBV20-1	TRBJ2-5	many	TGCAGCGGGGAAGAGGGGGGGCGGGGTCAGGAGACCCAGTACTTC	CSGEEGGRGQETQYF
NA	TRBV6-6	TRBJ2-2	few	TGTGCCAGCAGTTACTCCGACAGAAACACCGGGGAGCTGTTTTTT	CASSYSDRNTGELFF
NA	TRBV6-6	TRBJ2-7	few	TGTGCCAGCAGTTACTCCGACAGCTACGAGCAGTACTTC	CASSYSDSYEQYF
TRBD2	TRBV13	TRBJ2-7	NA	TGTGCCACCAGGGAGGGCAAGGCCTACGAGCAGTACTTC	CATREGKAYEQYF
TRBD1	TRBV11-1	TRBJ1-2	NA	TGTGCCAGCAGCCCGCGGGACAGCGCCGATGGCTACACCTTC	CASSPRDSADGYTF
NA	TRBV9	TRBJ2-1	NA	TGTGCCAGCAGCCTGGGACGATGGGACTACAATGAGCAGTTCTTC	CASSLGRWDYNEQFF
NA	TRBV10-2	TRBJ1-1	NA	TGCGCCAGCAGAAGATGGACGGATGGGAACACTGAAGCTTTCTTT	CASRRWTDGNTEAFF
NA	TRBV28	TRBJ2-3	once	TGTGCCTGCGGTCTATACCCAGGGGACACGCAGTATTTT	CACGLYPGDTQYF
TRBD1	TRBV10-3	TRBJ1-5	many	TGTGCCATCAGTGAGTCCGCGGACAGGGGGCAGCAGCCCCAGCATTTT	CAISESADRGQQPQHF
NA	TRBV20-1	TRBJ2-4	NA	TGCAGTGCTAGGAAATTCGGTGAAAACATTCAGTACTTC	CSARKFGENIQYF
NA	TRBV7-8	TRBJ2-7	many	TGTGCCAGCAGCCAAGCCAGGGACTACGAGCAGTACTTC	CASSQARDYEQYF
NA	TRBV19	TRBJ1-1	NA	TGTGCCAGTATCGAGGGTGGGAACATGAACACTGAAGCTTTCTTT	CASIEGGNMNTEAFF
TRBD2	TRBV28	TRBJ2-3	many	TGTGCCAGCAAGGTAGCGGGCCTAAGCCCAGATACGCAGTATTTT	CASKVAGLSPDTQYF
NA	TRBV14	TRBJ2-1	NA	TGTGCCAGCAGCCAAGGGGGTTTTGAGCAGTTCTTC	CASSQGGFEQFF
NA	TRBV4-1	TRBJ2-7	few	TGCGCCAGCAGCCACCAGCTAGGGGGGTTTTACGAGCAGTACTTC	CASSHQLGGFYEQYF
TRBD1	TRBV20-1	TRBJ2-5	medium-sized	TGCAGTGCTAGCCCCGGACAGGGTGGGGAGACCCAGTACTTC	CSASPGQGGETQYF
TRBD2	TRBV27	TRBJ2-3	few	TGTGCCAGCAGTTTACTGCGGGGAGGGCGGGATACGCAGTATTTT	CASSLLRGGRDTQYF
NA	TRBV7-3	TRBJ2-7	many	TGTGCCAGCAGCCGGGGGGCGGACTACGAGCAGTACTTC	CASSRGADYEQYF
TRBD2	TRBV5-1	TRBJ2-1	many	TGCGCCAGCAGCTCGGGACTAGCGGGACACAATGAGCAGTTCTTC	CASSSGLAGHNEQFF
NA	TRBV12-3/TRBV12-4	TRBJ2-1	many	TGTGCCAGCAGTTTAGCGGAGCAGTTCTTC	CASSLAEQFF
TRBD2	TRBV5-1	TRBJ2-2	NA	TGCGCCAGCAGCTTGGCCCCTAGCGGGAGCTTCGGGGAGCTGTTTTTT	CASSLAPSGSFGELFF
TRBD1	TRBV7-9	TRBJ2-7	many	TGTGCCAGCAGCTTAGGGGACAGGGAAAAGCAGTACTTC	CASSLGDREKQYF
NA	TRBV7-2	TRBJ1-4	few	TGTGCCAGCAGCCTACAAACCCGGGAAAAACTGTTTTTT	CASSLQTREKLFF
NA	TRBV15	TRBJ1-1	many	TGTGCCACCAGCCAGACGTACACTGAAGCTTTCTTT	CATSQTYTEAFF
TRBD1	TRBV6-1	TRBJ2-7	NA	TGTGCCAGCAGATCAACCGGACCGGGACAGGGACAATACGAGCAGTACTTC	CASRSTGPGQGQYEQYF
TRBD2	TRBV12-3/TRBV12-4	TRBJ2-1	NA	TGTGCCAGCAGTCCAGAACTAGCGGGAGCTGATTCTGAGCAGTTCTTC	CASSPELAGADSEQFF
NA	TRBV2	TRBJ1-1	many	TGTGCCAGCAGTGAAGGCGGGGAGGGGATGAACACTGAAGCTTTCTTT	CASSEGGEGMNTEAFF